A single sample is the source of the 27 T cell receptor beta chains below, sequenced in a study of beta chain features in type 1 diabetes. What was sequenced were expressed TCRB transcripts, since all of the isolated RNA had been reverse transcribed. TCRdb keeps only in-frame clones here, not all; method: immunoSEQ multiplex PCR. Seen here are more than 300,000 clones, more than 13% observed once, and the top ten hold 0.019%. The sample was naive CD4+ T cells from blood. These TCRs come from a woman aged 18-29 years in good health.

This chain's CDR3 is CASSLPYREYGYTF. The CDR3 DNA sequence: TGTGCCAGCAGCCTCCCTTACAGGGAATATGGCTACACCTTC. The rearrangement links TRBV5-4 to TRBJ1-2; D perhaps matches TRBD1 (6 bases). CDR1 SGHNT and CDR2 YYREEE come from the germline V gene (reference sequence). The CDR3 contains 14 residues. Trimming took 4 bases from V and 5 from J, leaving 15 bases between them.

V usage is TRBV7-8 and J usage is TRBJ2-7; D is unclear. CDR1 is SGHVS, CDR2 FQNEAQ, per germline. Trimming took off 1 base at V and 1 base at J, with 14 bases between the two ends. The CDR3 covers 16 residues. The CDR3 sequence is CASSLGRMGGSYEQYF. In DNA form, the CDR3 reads TGTGCCAGCAGCTTAGGGCGGATGGGTGGTTCCTACGAGCAGTACTTC.

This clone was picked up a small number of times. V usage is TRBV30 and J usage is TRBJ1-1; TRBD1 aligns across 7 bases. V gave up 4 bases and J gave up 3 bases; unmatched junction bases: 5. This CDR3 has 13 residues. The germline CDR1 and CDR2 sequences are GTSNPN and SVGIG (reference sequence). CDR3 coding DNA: TGTGCCTGGACCAGGGACAGCCACACTGAAGCTTTCTTT. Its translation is CAWTRDSHTEAFF.

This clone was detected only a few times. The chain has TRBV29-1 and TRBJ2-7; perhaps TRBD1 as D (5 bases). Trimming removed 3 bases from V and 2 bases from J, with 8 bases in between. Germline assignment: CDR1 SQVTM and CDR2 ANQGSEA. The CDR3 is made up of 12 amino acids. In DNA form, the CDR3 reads TGCAGCGTTGAGGTGACAGCCTACGAGCAGTACTTC. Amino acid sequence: CSVEVTAYEQYF.

The CDR3 loop is CASSQLSGGNEQFF. DNA for the CDR3: TGTGCCAGCAGCCAACTTAGCGGGGGGAATGAGCAGTTCTTC. This chain connects TRBV14 to TRBJ2-1, with 10 nucleotides matching TRBD2. Germline V lookup: CDR1 SGHDN, CDR2 FVKESK. This CDR3 region has 14 residues. V lost 2 bases to trimming and J lost 7 bases; unmatched junction nucleotides: 2. The variable domain in full, with the rest retrieved from reference TRBV14 and TRBJ2-1, is EAGVTQFPSHSVIEKGQTVTLRCDPISGHDNLYWYRRVMGKEIKFLLHFVKESKQDESGMPNNRFLAERTGGTYSTLKVQPAELEDSGVYFCASSQLSGGNEQFFGPGTRLTVL.

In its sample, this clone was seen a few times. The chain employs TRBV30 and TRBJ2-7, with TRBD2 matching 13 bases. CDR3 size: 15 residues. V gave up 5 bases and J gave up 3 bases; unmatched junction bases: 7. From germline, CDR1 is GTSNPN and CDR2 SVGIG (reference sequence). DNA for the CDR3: TGTGCCTGGGAGAAGGGACTAGCGGGAAACTACGAGCAGTACTTC. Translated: CAWEKGLAGNYEQYF.

CDR3 sequence (DNA): TGTGCCAGCAGCTTAATGGTCGGTCCCGAGCAGTACTTC. Its translation is CASSLMVGPEQYF. The chain is built from TRBV7-3 and TRBJ2-7; D ambiguous. CDR1 is SGHTA and CDR2 is FQGTGA in the germline V gene. The CDR3 runs 13 residues. Between the trimmed V and J ends, which lost 1 base and 6 bases, there was a span of 10 bases.

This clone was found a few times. DNA of the CDR3: TGTGCCAGCAGCTTGGTAGCGGGGGGGGCAGATACGCAGTATTTT. Its translation is CASSLVAGGADTQYF. The genes are TRBV11-2 and TRBJ2-3; 11 nucleotides agree with TRBD2. After removal of 3 bases from V and 4 bases from J, the junction contained 3 bases not matched to a gene. CDR3 length: 15 residues. In germline, CDR1 is SGHAT, CDR2 FQNNGV.

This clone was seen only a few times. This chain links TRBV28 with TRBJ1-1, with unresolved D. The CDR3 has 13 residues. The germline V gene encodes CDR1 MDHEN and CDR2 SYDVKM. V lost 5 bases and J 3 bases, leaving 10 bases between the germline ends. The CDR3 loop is CASSPPEYTEAFF. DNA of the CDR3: TGTGCCAGCAGTCCCCCCGAGTACACTGAAGCTTTCTTT.

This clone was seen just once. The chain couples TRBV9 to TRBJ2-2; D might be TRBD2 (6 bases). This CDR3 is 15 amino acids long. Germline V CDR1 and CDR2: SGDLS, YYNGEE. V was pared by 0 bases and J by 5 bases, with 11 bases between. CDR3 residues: CASSVAPGVTGELFF. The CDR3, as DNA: TGTGCCAGCAGCGTAGCTCCGGGAGTTACCGGGGAGCTGTTTTTT.

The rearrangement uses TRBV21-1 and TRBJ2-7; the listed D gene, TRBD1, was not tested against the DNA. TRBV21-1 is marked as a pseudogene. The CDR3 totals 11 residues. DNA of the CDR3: TGTGCCAGCAGCAATGGCCACGAGCAGTACTTC. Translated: CASSNGHEQYF.

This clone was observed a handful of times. The CDR3 coding sequence is TGTGCCAGGGATGGAAGGGGAGGACTAGCGGGTCAGGTGGCAGAGACCCAGTACTTC. Translation gives CARDGRGGLAGQVAETQYF. V gene TRBV21-1 combines with J gene TRBJ2-5; the table names TRBD2, a call not compared with the DNA. TRBV21-1 is marked as a pseudogene. The CDR3 totals 19 residues.

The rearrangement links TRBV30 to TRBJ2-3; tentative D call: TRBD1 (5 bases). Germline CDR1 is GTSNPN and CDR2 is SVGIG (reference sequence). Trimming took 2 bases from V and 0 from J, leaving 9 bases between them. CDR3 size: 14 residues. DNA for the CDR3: TGTGCCTGGAGTTGGGGCCATAGCACAGATACGCAGTATTTT. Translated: CAWSWGHSTDTQYF.

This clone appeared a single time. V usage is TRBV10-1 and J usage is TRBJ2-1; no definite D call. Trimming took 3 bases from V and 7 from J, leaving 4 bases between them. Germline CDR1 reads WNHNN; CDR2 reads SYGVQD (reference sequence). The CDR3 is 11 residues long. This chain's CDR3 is CASSERNEQFF. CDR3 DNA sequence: TGCGCCAGCAGTGAACGGAATGAGCAGTTCTTC.

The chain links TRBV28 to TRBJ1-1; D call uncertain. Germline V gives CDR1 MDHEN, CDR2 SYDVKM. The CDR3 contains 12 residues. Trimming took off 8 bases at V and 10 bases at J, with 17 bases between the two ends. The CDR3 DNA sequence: TGTGCCAGCCGGTTTCAAATGGAGGCAGCTTTCTTT. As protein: CASRFQMEAAFF.

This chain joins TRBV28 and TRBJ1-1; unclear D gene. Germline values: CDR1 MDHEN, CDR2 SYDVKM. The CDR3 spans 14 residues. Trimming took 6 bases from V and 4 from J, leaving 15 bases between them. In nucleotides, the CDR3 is TGTGCCAGCAGCCCAATGGTTAGCCGCACTGAAGCTTTCTTT. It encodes CASSPMVSRTEAFF.

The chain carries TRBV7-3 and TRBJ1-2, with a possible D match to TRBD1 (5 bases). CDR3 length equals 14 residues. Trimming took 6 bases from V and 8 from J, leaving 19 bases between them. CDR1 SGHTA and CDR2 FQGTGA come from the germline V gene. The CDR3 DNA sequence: TGTGCCAGCAGTCTTGACGGGAGATGGGGCGGCTACACCTTC. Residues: CASSLDGRWGGYTF.

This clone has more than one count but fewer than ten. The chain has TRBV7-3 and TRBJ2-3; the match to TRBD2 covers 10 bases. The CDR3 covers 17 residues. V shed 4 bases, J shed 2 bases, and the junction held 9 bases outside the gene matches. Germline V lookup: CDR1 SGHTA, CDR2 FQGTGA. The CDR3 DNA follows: TGTGCCAGCAGCTCCTCTAGCGGGAGTGCGCACACAGATACGCAGTATTTT. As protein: CASSSSSGSAHTDTQYF.

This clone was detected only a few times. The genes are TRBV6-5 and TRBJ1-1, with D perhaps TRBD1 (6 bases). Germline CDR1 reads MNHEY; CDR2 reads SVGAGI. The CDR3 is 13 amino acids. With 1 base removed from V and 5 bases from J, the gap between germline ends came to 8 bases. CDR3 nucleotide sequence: TGTGCCAGCAGTTACTTACAGGGAACTGAAGCTTTCTTT. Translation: CASSYLQGTEAFF.

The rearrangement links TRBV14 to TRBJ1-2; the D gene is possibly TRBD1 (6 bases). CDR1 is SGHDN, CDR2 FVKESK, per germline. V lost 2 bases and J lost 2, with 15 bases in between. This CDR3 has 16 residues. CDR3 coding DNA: TGTGCCAGCAGCCAAACTACTAGCGGGGGCAACTATGGCTACACCTTC. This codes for CASSQTTSGGNYGYTF.

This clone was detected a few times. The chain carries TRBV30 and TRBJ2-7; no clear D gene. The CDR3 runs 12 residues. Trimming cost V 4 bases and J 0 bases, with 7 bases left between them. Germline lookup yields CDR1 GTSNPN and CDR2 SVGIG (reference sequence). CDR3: CAWTASSYEQYF. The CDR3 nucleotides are TGTGCCTGGACCGCCAGCTCCTACGAGCAGTACTTC.

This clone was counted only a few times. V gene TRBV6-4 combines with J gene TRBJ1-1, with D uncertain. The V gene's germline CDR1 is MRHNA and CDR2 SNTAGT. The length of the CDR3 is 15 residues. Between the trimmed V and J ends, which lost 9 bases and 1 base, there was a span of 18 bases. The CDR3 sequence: CARKLISTPNTEAFF. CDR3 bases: TGTGCCAGGAAATTAATTTCTACTCCGAACACTGAAGCTTTCTTT.

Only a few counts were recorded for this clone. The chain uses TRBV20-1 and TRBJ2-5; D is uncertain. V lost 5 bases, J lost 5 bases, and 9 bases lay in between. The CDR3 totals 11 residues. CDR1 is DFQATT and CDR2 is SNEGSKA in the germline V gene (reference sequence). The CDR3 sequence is CSAPRWETQYF. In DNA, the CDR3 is TGCAGTGCTCCCCGGTGGGAGACCCAGTACTTC.

The CDR3 region is CASSSSAGISFYEQYF. CDR3 DNA sequence: TGTGCCAGCAGCTCATCAGCGGGAATTAGCTTCTACGAGCAGTACTTC. V gene TRBV14 combines with J gene TRBJ2-7; 7 bases map to TRBD2. Per germline, CDR1 SGHDN and CDR2 FVKESK. J lost 3 bases, V lost 5 bases, and 13 bases had no gene match. The CDR3 runs 16 residues.

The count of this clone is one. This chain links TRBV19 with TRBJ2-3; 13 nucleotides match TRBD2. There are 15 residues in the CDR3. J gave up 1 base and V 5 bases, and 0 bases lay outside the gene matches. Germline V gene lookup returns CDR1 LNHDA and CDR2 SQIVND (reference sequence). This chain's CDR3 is CASSGLAGGTDTQYF. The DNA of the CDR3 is TGTGCCAGTAGTGGACTAGCGGGGGGCACAGATACGCAGTATTTT. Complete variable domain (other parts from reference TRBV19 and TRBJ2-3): DGGITQSPKYLFRKEGQNVTLSCEQNLNHDAMYWYRQDPGQGLRLIYYSQIVNDFQKGDIAEGYSVSREKKESFPLTVTSAQKNPTAFYLCASSGLAGGTDTQYFGPGTRLTVL.

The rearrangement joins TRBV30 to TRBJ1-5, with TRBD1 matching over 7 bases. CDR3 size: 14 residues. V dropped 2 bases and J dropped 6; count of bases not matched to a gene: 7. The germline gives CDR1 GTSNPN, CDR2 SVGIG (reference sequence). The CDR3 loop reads CAWSFLTGVQPQHF. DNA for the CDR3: TGTGCCTGGAGTTTTTTAACAGGGGTTCAGCCCCAGCATTTT.

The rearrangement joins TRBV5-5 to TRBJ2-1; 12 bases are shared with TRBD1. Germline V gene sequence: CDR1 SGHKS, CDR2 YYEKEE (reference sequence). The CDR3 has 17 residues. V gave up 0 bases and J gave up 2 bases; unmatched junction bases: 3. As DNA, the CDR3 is TGTGCCAGCAGCTTGGGGGGACAGGGGGCCGCCTACAATGAGCAGTTCTTC. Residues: CASSLGGQGAAYNEQFF.